This entry lists 5 T cell receptor beta chains sequenced from one sample in a study of blood T cell repertoires in COVID-19. Some clones are missing from TCRdb's copy, which holds only in-frame ones; the method was immunoSEQ multiplex PCR. Counted here are some 45,000 clones, approximately 95% occurring once; the ten biggest clones make up 0.95% to 1.1%. The material sequenced was peripheral blood. The receptors were sampled from a man between 60 and 75 years old with COVID-19, enrolled during active disease.

This sequence joins TRBV27 and TRBJ2-1, with 9 bases fitting TRBD1. The trim removed 8 bases at V and 3 bases at J, leaving 8 bases unmatched. The CDR3 runs 15 residues. Germline CDR1 and CDR2: MNHEY and SMNVEV (reference sequence). The DNA of the CDR3 is TGTGCCAGCCGACCCGGACAGGGGCTCTACAATGAGCAGTTCTTC. This sequence encodes CASRPGQGLYNEQFF.

The chain links TRBV19 to TRBJ2-3, with 8 bases fitting TRBD2. The germline CDR1 and CDR2 sequences are LNHDA and SQIVND (reference sequence). Trimming removed 5 bases from V and 5 bases from J; junction bases left unmatched: 9. The CDR3 totals 15 residues. DNA for the CDR3: TGTGCCAGTAGTGTGGCGGGGGGCCCATTAGATACGCAGTATTTT. Translated: CASSVAGGPLDTQYF.

The V and J genes are TRBV2 and TRBJ1-2; possibly TRBD1 for D (5 bases). The V gene's germline CDR1 is SNHLY and CDR2 FYNNEI. The CDR3 spans 13 residues. The V gene lost 3 bases and the J gene lost 3 bases, with 8 bases spanning the gap. The CDR3 nucleotides read TGTGCCAGCAGTGACAGGGAAGACTATGGCTACACCTTC. Its protein is CASSDREDYGYTF.

The V and J genes are TRBV4-2 and TRBJ1-1, with D perhaps matching TRBD1 (6 bases). Germline assignment: CDR1 LGHNA and CDR2 YNFKEQ. V was shortened by 4 bases and J by 5 bases, with 17 bases between the two germline ends. The CDR3 runs 15 residues. The CDR3 region has the DNA TGTGCCAGCAGCCGGCGCGCAGGGGATGGAACTGAAGCTTTCTTT. Translation gives CASSRRAGDGTEAFF.

The chain carries TRBV3-1 (or the pseudogene TRBV3-2) and TRBJ2-1, with 9 bases that match TRBD1. Germline loops: CDR1 LGHDT, CDR2 YNNKEL (reference sequence). J lost 4 bases, V lost 6 bases, and 10 bases had no gene match. This CDR3 has 16 amino acids. This CDR3 is CASRQQGANTYNEQFF. Here the CDR3 DNA reads TGTGCCAGCAGACAACAGGGGGCGAATACATACAATGAGCAGTTCTTC.